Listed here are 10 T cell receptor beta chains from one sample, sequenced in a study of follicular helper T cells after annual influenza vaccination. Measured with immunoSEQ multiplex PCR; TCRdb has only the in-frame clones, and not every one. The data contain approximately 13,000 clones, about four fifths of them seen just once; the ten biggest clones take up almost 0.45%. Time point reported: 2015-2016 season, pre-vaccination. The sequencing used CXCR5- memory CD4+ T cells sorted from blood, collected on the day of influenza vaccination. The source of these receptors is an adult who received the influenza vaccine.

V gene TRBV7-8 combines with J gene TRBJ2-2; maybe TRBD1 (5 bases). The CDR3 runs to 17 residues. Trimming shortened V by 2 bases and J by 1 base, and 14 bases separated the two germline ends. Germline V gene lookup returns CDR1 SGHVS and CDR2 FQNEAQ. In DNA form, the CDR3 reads TGTGCCAGCAGCTTATTAGTGGGGCAAATGAACACCGGGGAGCTGTTTTTT. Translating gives CASSLLVGQMNTGELFF.

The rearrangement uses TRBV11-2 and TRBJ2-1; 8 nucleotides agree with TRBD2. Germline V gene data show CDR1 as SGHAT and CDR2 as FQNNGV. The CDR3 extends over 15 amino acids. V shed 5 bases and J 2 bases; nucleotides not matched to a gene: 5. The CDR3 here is CASSHWRGAYNEQFF. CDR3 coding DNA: TGTGCCAGCAGCCATTGGCGGGGGGCCTACAATGAGCAGTTCTTC.

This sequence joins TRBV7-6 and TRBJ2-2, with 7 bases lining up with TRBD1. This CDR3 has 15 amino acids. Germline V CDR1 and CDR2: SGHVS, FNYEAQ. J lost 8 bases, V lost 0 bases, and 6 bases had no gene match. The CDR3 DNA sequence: TGTGCCAGCAGCTTAGCGAGGACAGGCGTAGGGGAGCTGTTTTTT. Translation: CASSLARTGVGELFF.

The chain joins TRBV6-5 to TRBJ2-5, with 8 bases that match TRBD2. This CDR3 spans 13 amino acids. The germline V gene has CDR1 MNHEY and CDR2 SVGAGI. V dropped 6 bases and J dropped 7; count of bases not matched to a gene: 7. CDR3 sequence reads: CASSRGGRGTQYF. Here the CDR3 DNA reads TGTGCCAGCAGCCGCGGGGGGAGGGGGACCCAGTACTTC.

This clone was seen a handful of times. The CDR3 coding sequence is TGTGCCAGCTCCCGGGACGTGCGCAACGAGCAGTACTTC. This codes for CASSRDVRNEQYF. The genes are TRBV5-4 and TRBJ2-7; the D call may be TRBD1 or TRBD2 (5 bases each). Germline values: CDR1 SGHNT, CDR2 YYREEE (reference sequence). CDR3 length: 13 amino acids. V lost 7 bases to trimming and J lost 5 bases, with 16 bases between them.

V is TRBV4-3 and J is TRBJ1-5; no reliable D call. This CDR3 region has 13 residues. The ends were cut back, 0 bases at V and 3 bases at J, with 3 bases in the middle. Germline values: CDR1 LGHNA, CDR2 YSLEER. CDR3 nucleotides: TGCGCCAGCAGCCAAGATCACAATCAGCCCCAGCATTTT. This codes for CASSQDHNQPQHF.

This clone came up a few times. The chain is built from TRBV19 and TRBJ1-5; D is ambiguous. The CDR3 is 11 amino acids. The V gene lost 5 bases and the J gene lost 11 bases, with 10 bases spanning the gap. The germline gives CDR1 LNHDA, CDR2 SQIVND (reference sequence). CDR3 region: CASSDPETQHF. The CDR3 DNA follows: TGTGCCAGTAGTGACCCTGAAACCCAGCATTTT.

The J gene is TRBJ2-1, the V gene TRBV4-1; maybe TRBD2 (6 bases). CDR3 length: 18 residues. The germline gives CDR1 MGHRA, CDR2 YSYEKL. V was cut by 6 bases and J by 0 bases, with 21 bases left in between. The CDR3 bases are TGCGCCAGCAGAGCCACGGCGGGACGCCGAAACTCCTACAATGAGCAGTTCTTC. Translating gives CASRATAGRRNSYNEQFF.

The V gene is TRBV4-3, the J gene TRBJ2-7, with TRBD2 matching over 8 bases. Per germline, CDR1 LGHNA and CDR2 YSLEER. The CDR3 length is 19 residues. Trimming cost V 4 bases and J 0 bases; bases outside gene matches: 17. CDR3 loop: CASSPTRRGATTSSYEQYF. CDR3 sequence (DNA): TGCGCCAGCAGCCCTACTAGGCGGGGGGCGACTACGAGCTCCTACGAGCAGTACTTC.

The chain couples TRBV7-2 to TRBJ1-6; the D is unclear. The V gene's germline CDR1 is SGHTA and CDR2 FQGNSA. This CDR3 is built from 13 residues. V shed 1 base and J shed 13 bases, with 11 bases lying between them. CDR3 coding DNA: TGTGCCAGCAGCTTAGACCGGGGTGATCCCCTCCACTTT. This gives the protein CASSLDRGDPLHF.